Listed below are T cell receptor beta chains from one sample, sequenced in a study of cytomegalovirus exposure and HLA in healthy donors. Here immunoSEQ multiplex PCR was the method, and the copy in TCRdb shows in-frame clones only, minus some. The sample lists some 140,000 clones, over 60% seen once, with 2.5% to 3.5% in the top ten. Source material: PBMCs. The receptor source for this set is a man aged 40-50 years in good health and CMV-seronegative. Each CDR3 is given with its conserved first and last residue. The D gene is left open where the match is weak. Expanded clones are given a class, and other clones once, few, many or no size at all.

d_call,clone_size,j_call,v_call,cdr3_aa,cdr3_nt
NA,NA,TRBJ2-2,TRBV7-8,CASSAGGAWGTGELFF,TGTGCCAGCAGCGCCGGCGGGGCCTGGGGCACCGGGGAGCTGTTTTTT
NA,once,TRBJ2-3,TRBV11-2,CATRSSRDTDTQYF,TGTGCCACCAGATCCTCGCGGGACACAGATACGCAGTATTTT
TRBD2,NA,TRBJ2-3,TRBV6-5,CAAGGPSTDTQYF,TGTGCCGCGGGGGGCCCAAGCACAGATACGCAGTATTTT
TRBD2,NA,TRBJ2-1,TRBV6-1,CASNGASGSNEQFF,TGTGCCAGCAACGGGGCTAGCGGGAGTAATGAGCAGTTCTTC
TRBD1,NA,TRBJ2-2,TRBV10-3,CAISGKTGGTGELFF,TGTGCCATCAGTGGAAAGACAGGGGGCACCGGGGAGCTGTTTTTT
NA,NA,TRBJ2-2,TRBV2,CASAPDMNTGELFF,TGTGCCAGCGCACCGGACATGAATACCGGGGAGCTGTTTTTT
TRBD1,NA,TRBJ1-2,TRBV9,CASSGYRGLYTF,TGTGCCAGCAGCGGCTACAGGGGTCTCTACACCTTC
TRBD2,NA,TRBJ2-7,TRBV15,CATSRLADSSYEQYF,TGTGCCACCAGTAGACTAGCGGACAGCTCCTACGAGCAGTACTTC
NA,NA,TRBJ1-6,TRBV6-6,CASTYPGAYNSPLHF,TGTGCCAGCACTTACCCCGGGGCCTATAATTCACCCCTCCACTTT
NA,NA,TRBJ2-1,TRBV7-7,CASSPGMEGEGEQFF,TGTGCCAGCAGCCCCGGCATGGAGGGGGAGGGTGAGCAGTTCTTC
TRBD2,NA,TRBJ2-1,TRBV5-1,CASSWSSGAYNEQFF,TGCGCCAGCAGCTGGTCGAGCGGGGCCTACAATGAGCAGTTCTTC
NA,NA,TRBJ1-1,TRBV9,CASSVLIETEAFF,TGTGCCAGCAGCGTTCTAATTGAGACTGAAGCTTTCTTT
NA,NA,TRBJ2-7,TRBV6-5,CASRLQGSYEQYF,TGTGCCAGCAGATTACAGGGATCCTACGAGCAGTACTTC
TRBD2,NA,TRBJ2-3,TRBV7-2,CASSPGGGRGSTDTQYF,TGTGCCAGCAGCCCCGGGGGGGGGCGGGGGAGCACAGATACGCAGTATTTT
TRBD2,NA,TRBJ2-1,TRBV11-3,CASSSRAGGTTPHEQFF,TGTGCCAGCAGCTCGAGGGCGGGGGGTACAACACCACATGAGCAGTTCTTC
TRBD1,NA,TRBJ1-5,TRBV12-5,CASGLPSGTGLQPQHF,TGTGCTAGTGGTTTGCCCTCCGGGACAGGGCTGCAGCCCCAGCATTTT
TRBD2,NA,TRBJ2-7,TRBV4-1,CASSQGTSGWNEQYF,TGCGCCAGCAGCCAAGGGACTAGCGGCTGGAACGAGCAGTACTTC
TRBD2,NA,TRBJ2-7,TRBV4-2,CASSQAGGNKYF,TGTGCCAGCAGCCAAGCGGGGGGGAATAAGTACTTC
NA,once,TRBJ2-7,TRBV5-4,CASSLIQTEQYF,TGTGCCAGCAGCTTGATACAGACCGAGCAGTACTTC
TRBD2,NA,TRBJ2-1,TRBV4-2,CASSPQGAGGTNEQFF,TGTGCCAGCAGCCCCCAAGGGGCGGGAGGTACGAATGAGCAGTTCTTC
TRBD2,few,TRBJ2-5,TRBV29-1,CSVLAGGGEQYF,TGCAGCGTACTAGCGGGAGGAGGTGAGCAGTACTTC
NA,NA,TRBJ1-6,TRBV19,CASSIGGSNSPLHF,TGTGCCAGTAGTATTGGAGGAAGTAATTCACCCCTCCACTTT
NA,NA,TRBJ1-2,TRBV2,CASSSTRDYDSYTF,TGTGCCAGCAGTTCGACCAGGGACTATGATAGCTACACCTTC
TRBD1,NA,TRBJ2-1,TRBV19,CASSMGTGPEYNEQFF,TGTGCCAGTAGTATGGGGACAGGGCCTGAATACAATGAGCAGTTCTTC
NA,NA,TRBJ2-5,TRBV29-1,CSAGDWLSQETQYF,TGCAGCGCTGGGGACTGGCTAAGCCAAGAGACCCAGTACTTC
NA,NA,TRBJ1-1,TRBV5-4,CASSQNGGPKSEAFF,TGTGCCAGCAGCCAAAACGGAGGACCGAAATCTGAAGCTTTCTTT
NA,NA,TRBJ1-4,TRBV30,CAWEENEKLFF,TGTGCCTGGGAAGAGAATGAAAAACTGTTTTTT
TRBD1,NA,TRBJ2-2,TRBV5-6,CASSPWAGQGATGELFF,TGTGCCAGCAGCCCTTGGGCGGGACAGGGGGCCACCGGGGAGCTGTTTTTT
NA,NA,TRBJ2-7,TRBV7-9,CASSLGVAEQYF,TGTGCCAGCTCCCTCGGGGTAGCCGAGCAGTACTTC
NA,NA,TRBJ1-2,TRBV29-1,CSAPRDTFPYGYTF,TGCAGCGCCCCCCGGGACACTTTTCCCTATGGCTACACCTTC
NA,NA,TRBJ1-1,TRBV18,CASSGGGTEAFF,TGTGCCAGCTCAGGGGGGGGGACTGAAGCTTTCTTT
NA,few,TRBJ2-7,TRBV18,CASSPSTDSYEQYF,TGTGCCAGCTCACCAAGCACAGACTCCTACGAGCAGTACTTC
NA,NA,TRBJ1-1,TRBV29-1,CSVVLLRGNTEAFF,TGCAGCGTCGTACTCCTCAGGGGGAACACTGAAGCTTTCTTT
NA,NA,TRBJ2-3,TRBV29-1,CSVEQGSTDTQYF,TGCAGCGTTGAGCAGGGAAGCACAGATACGCAGTATTTT
NA,NA,TRBJ1-1,TRBV7-9,CASSSQGSSYEAFF,TGTGCCAGCAGCTCTCAGGGGTCCTCGTATGAAGCTTTCTTT
TRBD2,NA,TRBJ2-1,TRBV19,CASSIGGGSSYNEQFF,TGTGCCAGTAGTATAGGAGGCGGGAGCTCGTACAATGAGCAGTTCTTC
TRBD2,NA,TRBJ2-2,TRBV25-1,CASETMSSGGTGELFF,TGTGCCAGCGAAACCATGTCCAGCGGGGGCACCGGGGAGCTGTTTTTT
NA,NA,TRBJ1-1,TRBV2,CASSEVGGNGEAFF,TGTGCCAGCAGTGAAGTTGGGGGGAACGGTGAAGCTTTCTTT
TRBD2,NA,TRBJ2-2,TRBV7-2,CASSSVAGGAGELFF,TGTGCCAGCAGCTCCGTAGCGGGAGGGGCCGGGGAGCTGTTTTTT
TRBD1,NA,TRBJ2-7,TRBV2,CASSGAGGYEQYF,TGTGCCAGCAGTGGGGCAGGGGGCTACGAGCAGTACTTC
NA,NA,TRBJ2-7,TRBV11-2,CASSLIRDTTQYYEQYF,TGTGCCAGCAGCTTAATTCGGGACACTACACAATATTACGAGCAGTACTTC
NA,NA,TRBJ2-7,TRBV4-3,CASSQDWAGFSEQYF,TGCGCCAGCAGCCAAGATTGGGCAGGGTTCAGCGAGCAGTACTTC
NA,NA,TRBJ2-5,TRBV30,CAWARGVRETQYF,TGTGCCTGGGCCAGGGGGGTTCGCGAGACCCAGTACTTC
NA,few,TRBJ1-5,TRBV18,CASSPNESNQPQHF,TGTGCCAGCTCACCAAACGAGAGCAATCAGCCCCAGCATTTT
TRBD1,NA,TRBJ2-5,TRBV13,CASSPGTGQETQYF,TGTGCCAGCAGCCCCGGGACAGGACAAGAGACCCAGTACTTC
NA,NA,TRBJ1-5,TRBV7-2,CASSPDRKEIPQHF,TGTGCCAGCAGCCCAGACAGGAAAGAGATTCCCCAGCATTTT
NA,NA,TRBJ1-5,TRBV28,CASSPQYSNQPQHF,TGTGCCAGCAGTCCTCAGTATAGCAATCAGCCCCAGCATTTT
NA,NA,TRBJ2-1,TRBV30,CAWNSVEGSSYNEQFF,TGTGCCTGGAATTCCGTTGAGGGTAGCTCCTACAATGAGCAGTTCTTC
NA,NA,TRBJ1-1,TRBV5-5,CASSLTYRDKEAFF,TGTGCCAGCAGCTTGACATATAGAGACAAAGAAGCTTTCTTT